The rows below give T cell receptor beta chains drawn from one sample of a study of cytomegalovirus exposure and HLA in healthy donors. The repertoire was sequenced with immunoSEQ multiplex PCR; TCRdb's copy has only in-frame clones and lacks some. Of 150,000 or so clones in the sample, more than 75% were seen once. The sequencing input was PBMCs. The receptors here all came from a man aged 30 to 39 in good health and CMV-seropositive. Each CDR3 is given without its conserved first and last residue. A D gene is named only where the DNA matches it firmly.

d_call	v_call	j_call	cdr3_aa
TRBD1	TRBV19	TRBJ1-5	ASSGGQLSNQPQH
TRBD1	TRBV5-4	TRBJ1-4	ASSTDRGYEKLF
TRBD1	TRBV19	TRBJ2-6	ASSTGQISGANVLT
-	TRBV6-1	TRBJ2-7	ASSEALGGEQY
TRBD2	TRBV27	TRBJ2-1	ASSLTGLAGKQF
TRBD2	TRBV7-8	TRBJ2-3	ASALAEEDTQY
TRBD1	TRBV7-2	TRBJ1-4	ASSRRTGEKLF
-	TRBV28	TRBJ2-1	ASRQPGDSLYNEQF
TRBD2	TRBV6-1	TRBJ2-7	ASSHGAGGNYEQY
TRBD1	TRBV5-1	TRBJ1-1	ASSLGQAGFTEAF
TRBD2	TRBV5-4	TRBJ2-3	ASNIAGGPPTRADTQY
-	TRBV21-1	TRBJ1-2	ASSKAGENYGYT
-	TRBV7-9	TRBJ1-3	ASSLGGGGVGLSGNTIY
TRBD1	TRBV19	-	ASRRDRGYEQY
TRBD1	TRBV5-1	TRBJ2-1	ASSWDRVTNEQF
-	TRBV6-5	TRBJ2-3	ASRATVSTDTQY
-	TRBV5-6	-	ASSLAFDSYEQY
TRBD1	TRBV25-1	TRBJ1-5	ASSAKTGGNQPQH
TRBD1	TRBV18	TRBJ1-2	ASSPEGQGYGYT
TRBD1	TRBV29-1	TRBJ2-2	SVRGQDIGGELF
-	TRBV28	TRBJ2-2	ASSPPGQGPTGELF
-	TRBV7-8	TRBJ1-2	ASSLGTHAGYT
-	TRBV19	TRBJ1-5	ASSIAGARGRQPQH
-	TRBV11-2	TRBJ2-1	ASSLDRNSFNEQF
TRBD2	TRBV7-9	TRBJ2-7	ASSSRLGAGGAYEQY
-	TRBV19	TRBJ2-3	ASRRGQRTDTQY
-	TRBV6-5	TRBJ2-7	ASSYSRPDYEQY
TRBD1	TRBV27	TRBJ2-7	ASSLSGTGDYEQY
TRBD2	TRBV10-1	TRBJ2-1	ASSESLAGYNEQF
-	TRBV9	TRBJ2-3	ASSVRFADTQY
-	TRBV7-3	TRBJ2-7	ASSLDSFSYEQY